The 23 T cell receptor beta chains below all came from one sample that was sequenced in a study of blood T cell repertoires in COVID-19. The protocol was immunoSEQ multiplex PCR, while the TCRdb copy is restricted to in-frame clones and leaves out a portion. This table has 100,000 to 150,000 clones, 88% appearing once. Sequencing was done on a sample of peripheral blood. The receptors come from a human donor in a cohort sampled during active COVID-19.

The V and J genes are TRBV9 and TRBJ2-1; D might be TRBD1 (5 bases). This CDR3 has 15 residues. Germline loops: CDR1 SGDLS, CDR2 YYNGEE. V gave up 3 bases and J gave up 0 bases, with 10 bases separating them. CDR3 coding DNA: TGTGCCAGCAGCGCACAGGCAAGCTCCTACAATGAGCAGTTCTTC. Encoded protein: CASSAQASSYNEQFF.

Comment on this clone: Other nucleotide sequences from this sample produce the same CDR3. The chain combines TRBV10-3 with TRBJ2-5; D is uncertain. The CDR3 runs to 12 residues. V lost 0 bases and J lost 4, with 3 bases in between. Germline CDR1 is ENHRY and CDR2 is SYGVKD. CDR3 nucleotides: TGTGCCATCAGTGAGTCGAGAGAGACCCAGTACTTC. Encoded protein: CAISESRETQYF.

The genes are TRBV7-6 and TRBJ1-3; a possible D gene is TRBD1 (5 bases). This CDR3 region has 15 residues. Germline V gene data show CDR1 as SGHVS and CDR2 as FNYEAQ. V lost 0 bases, J lost 3 bases, and 9 bases lay in between. DNA for the CDR3: TGTGCCAGCAGCTTAGCAGGGGCGAATGGAAACACCATATATTTT. This translates into CASSLAGANGNTIYF. The variable domain in full, with the rest retrieved from reference TRBV7-6 and TRBJ1-3, is GAGVSQSPRYKVTKRGQDVALRCDPISGHVSLYWYRQALGQGPEFLTYFNYEAQQDKSGLPNDRFSAERPEGSISTLTIQRTEQRDSAMYRCASSLAGANGNTIYFGEGSWLTVV.

V usage is TRBV5-1 and J usage is TRBJ2-4; 12 bases are shared with TRBD2. Germline lookup yields CDR1 SGHRS and CDR2 YFSETQ. The CDR3 runs 20 residues. V was pared by 0 bases and J by 0 bases, with 10 bases of the junction left unmatched. CDR3 protein: CASSLDGRGLAGLAKNIQYF. The CDR3 DNA reads TGCGCCAGCAGCTTGGACGGGCGGGGACTAGCGGGTCTAGCCAAAAACATTCAGTACTTC.

V usage is TRBV28 and J usage is TRBJ2-5, with a tentative D call TRBD1 (6 bases). This CDR3 spans 15 amino acids. V gave up 4 bases and J gave up 4 bases, with 16 bases separating them. Germline assignment: CDR1 MDHEN and CDR2 SYDVKM. In DNA form, the CDR3 reads TGTGCCAGCAGTTATACAGGGTTGGAAGGAGAGACCCAGTACTTC. Protein sequence: CASSYTGLEGETQYF.

This chain uses TRBV5-1 with TRBJ2-1; 8 positions agree with TRBD2. The CDR3 has 17 residues. V shed 0 bases and J 4 bases; nucleotides not matched to a gene: 9. Germline assignment: CDR1 SGHRS and CDR2 YFSETQ. CDR3 in amino acids: CASSLAVGGAGYNEQFF. DNA of the CDR3: TGCGCCAGCAGCTTGGCGGTCGGGGGGGCGGGATACAATGAGCAGTTCTTC.

The genes are TRBV28 and TRBJ2-7, with 13 bases aligning to TRBD2. V lost 4 bases, J lost 7 bases, and 13 bases stayed unmatched. CDR3 length equals 17 residues. Germline CDR1 is MDHEN and CDR2 is SYDVKM. CDR3 protein: CASSSGLAGAPRREQYF. The DNA of the CDR3 is TGTGCCAGCAGTTCCGGACTAGCGGGAGCCCCTAGACGGGAGCAGTACTTC.

This clone was seen a single time. The chain has TRBV5-4 and TRBJ1-1, with 7 positions matching TRBD1. The CDR3 sequence is 14 residues long. The J segment lost 1 base and the V segment lost 5 bases, leaving 5 bases of the junction unmatched. From germline, CDR1 is SGHNT and CDR2 YYREEE (reference sequence). The CDR3 nucleotides are TGTGCCAGCAGACGACAGGGCACGAACACTGAAGCTTTCTTT. Its protein is CASRRQGTNTEAFF.

This clone is a singleton in its sample. The J gene is TRBJ2-1, the V gene TRBV4-2, with D perhaps TRBD2 (5 bases). The length of the CDR3 is 18 residues. Germline V CDR1 and CDR2: LGHNA, YNFKEQ. V was cut by 0 bases and J by 2 bases, with 17 bases left in between. CDR3 sequence (DNA): TGTGCCAGCAGCCAAGATTTCCCCGCGGGTCTTACCTACAATGAGCAGTTCTTC. Translation: CASSQDFPAGLTYNEQFF.

This clone was observed a few times. The V call is TRBV24-1, the J call TRBJ2-2; 7 nucleotides line up with TRBD1. The CDR3 has 14 residues. Per germline, CDR1 KGHDR and CDR2 SFDVKD. The V gene end was trimmed by 7 bases and the J gene end by 3 bases; junction bases not matched to a gene: 4. CDR3 in DNA: TGTGCCACCAGACAGGGGCGAGACACCGGGGAGCTGTTTTTT. It codes for CATRQGRDTGELFF.

The CDR3 loop is CASSLTGTNSPLHF. The CDR3 region has the DNA TGTGCCAGCAGTTTAACAGGGACTAATTCACCCCTCCACTTT. This chain joins TRBV28 and TRBJ1-6, with D maybe TRBD1 (6 bases). Germline-derived CDR1 and CDR2 are MDHEN and SYDVKM. The V gene lost 2 bases and the J gene lost 6 bases, with 8 bases spanning the gap. The CDR3 length is 14 residues.

The chain is built from TRBV19 and TRBJ2-1, with D perhaps matching TRBD2 (5 bases). The CDR3 loop spans 16 amino acids. The germline V and J ends were trimmed by 2 bases and 0 bases, with 11 bases remaining between them. CDR1 is LNHDA, CDR2 SQIVND, per germline (reference sequence). DNA of the CDR3: TGTGCCAGTAGTATATCAGCGGAGCGCTCCTACAATGAGCAGTTCTTC. Residues: CASSISAERSYNEQFF.

The chain carries TRBV6-6 and TRBJ2-7; D gene unclear. V gave up 5 bases and J gave up 2 bases, with 13 bases separating them. This CDR3 has 14 amino acids. Germline CDR1 MNHNY, CDR2 SVGAGI (reference sequence). The CDR3: CASSRLGAAYEQYF. The CDR3 DNA follows: TGTGCCAGCAGTCGCCTAGGAGCCGCCTACGAGCAGTACTTC.

The chain has TRBV7-6 and TRBJ1-5, with 8 nucleotides matching TRBD1. CDR1 and CDR2 (germline): SGHVS, FNYEAQ. The CDR3 has 13 residues. The V segment lost 6 bases and the J segment 9 bases; nucleotides outside the gene matches: 7. The CDR3 sequence is CASSQTGDGPQHF. The CDR3 DNA reads as TGTGCCAGCAGTCAGACAGGGGATGGGCCCCAGCATTTT.

This clone was observed a single time. This sequence joins TRBV6-6 and TRBJ2-6, with a weak D call TRBD2 (6 bases). V dropped 3 bases and J dropped 0 bases, with 6 bases sitting between them. Germline V gene sequence: CDR1 MNHNY, CDR2 SVGAGI (reference sequence). CDR3 length: 15 residues. Here the CDR3 reads CASSYSGSGANVLTF. The CDR3 bases are TGTGCCAGCAGTTATAGCGGCTCTGGGGCCAACGTCCTGACTTTC.

V is TRBV3-1 (or the pseudogene TRBV3-2) and J is TRBJ2-7; TRBD2 matches 7 bases. Germline trimming cut 5 bases from V and 7 bases from J; bases unmatched to any gene: 11. Germline CDR1 reads LGHDT; CDR2 reads YNNKEL (reference sequence). The CDR3 is 14 amino acids. For the CDR3, the DNA is TGTGCCAGCAGCAATAGCGGGCCCAGCAGGGAGCAGTACTTC. Amino acids: CASSNSGPSREQYF.

The V call is TRBV24-1, the J call TRBJ2-5; TRBD1 matches at 9 bases. Germline CDR1 is KGHDR and CDR2 is SFDVKD. There are 16 residues in the CDR3. With 3 bases clipped from V and 5 bases from J, the junction kept 9 bases outside the gene matches. The CDR3 sequence: CATSDPFGTGWETQYF. CDR3 DNA: TGTGCCACCAGTGATCCTTTCGGGACAGGGTGGGAGACCCAGTACTTC.

The rearrangement joins TRBV7-2 to TRBJ1-2; D not certain. The CDR3 is 12 residues long. V lost 1 base, J lost 6 bases, and 6 bases lay in between. Germline lookup yields CDR1 SGHTA and CDR2 FQGNSA. Here the CDR3 reads CASSLDGDGYTF. CDR3 DNA: TGTGCCAGCAGCTTAGACGGGGATGGCTACACCTTC.

This chain connects TRBV6-1 to TRBJ2-1, with D perhaps matching TRBD1 (5 bases). This CDR3 is built from 15 residues. Trimming took off 3 bases at V and 0 bases at J, with 9 bases between the two ends. Per germline, CDR1 MNHNS and CDR2 SASEGT. The CDR3 loop is CASSETASSYNEQFF. CDR3 DNA sequence: TGTGCCAGCAGTGAGACAGCCAGCTCCTACAATGAGCAGTTCTTC.

This chain uses TRBV6-1 with TRBJ2-2, with D possibly being TRBD1 (5 bases). CDR3 length equals 15 residues. Germline V gives CDR1 MNHNS, CDR2 SASEGT. The germline V and J ends were trimmed by 3 bases and 0 bases, with 8 bases remaining between them. The DNA for the CDR3 is TGTGCCAGCAGTGACAGGGCCCCGAACACCGGGGAGCTGTTTTTT. This sequence encodes CASSDRAPNTGELFF.

This chain links TRBV3-1 (or the pseudogene TRBV3-2) with TRBJ1-1, with D perhaps TRBD1 (6 bases). Germline V lookup: CDR1 LGHDT, CDR2 YNNKEL (reference sequence). The ends were cut back, 0 bases at V and 0 bases at J, with 8 bases in the middle. The CDR3 contains 15 residues. The CDR3: CASSQEGALNTEAFF. DNA of the CDR3: TGTGCCAGCAGCCAAGAGGGGGCTCTGAACACTGAAGCTTTCTTT.

This chain links TRBV5-5 with TRBJ2-7; maybe TRBD2 (5 bases). V shed 1 base and J shed 0 bases, with 11 bases lying between them. This CDR3 region has 15 residues. Germline V CDR1 and CDR2: SGHKS, YYEKEE (reference sequence). The CDR3 spells CASSLSVGSSYEQYF. In nucleotides, the CDR3 is TGTGCCAGCAGCTTGTCAGTTGGGAGCTCCTACGAGCAGTACTTC.

The gene calls are TRBV6-6 and TRBJ2-3, with D hard to call. The ends were cut back, 5 bases at V and 2 bases at J, with 14 bases in the middle. CDR1 is MNHNY and CDR2 is SVGAGI in the germline V gene (reference sequence). The CDR3 loop spans 15 amino acids. The CDR3 here is CASSQSGRSTDTQYF. The CDR3 nucleotides are TGTGCCAGCAGTCAGTCAGGCCGATCCACAGATACGCAGTATTTT.